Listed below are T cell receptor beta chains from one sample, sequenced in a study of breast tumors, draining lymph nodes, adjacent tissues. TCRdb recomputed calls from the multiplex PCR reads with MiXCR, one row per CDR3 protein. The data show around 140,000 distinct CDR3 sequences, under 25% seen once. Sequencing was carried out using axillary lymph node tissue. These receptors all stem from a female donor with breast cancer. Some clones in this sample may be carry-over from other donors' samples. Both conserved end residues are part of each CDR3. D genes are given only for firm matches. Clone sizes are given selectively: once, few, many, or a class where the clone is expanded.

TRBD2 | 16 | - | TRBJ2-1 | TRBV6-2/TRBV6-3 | TGTGCCAGCAGTCGCCAGTTAGCGGGAGGCTACAATGAGCAGTTCTTC | CASSRQLAGGYNEQFF
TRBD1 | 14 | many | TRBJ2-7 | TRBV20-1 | TGCAGTGCTACCAGGGACAGGGGAGGTGGGGAGCAGTACTTC | CSATRDRGGGEQYF
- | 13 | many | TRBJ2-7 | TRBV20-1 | TGCAGTGCTGACAAGGGCTACGCCTACGAGCAGTACTTC | CSADKGYAYEQYF
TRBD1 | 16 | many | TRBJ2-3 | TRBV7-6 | TGTGCCAGCAGCTTACGACAGGGCACTAGCACAGATACGCAGTATTTT | CASSLRQGTSTDTQYF
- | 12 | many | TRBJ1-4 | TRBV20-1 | TGCAGTGCTCTGGGGGATAATGAAAAACTGTTTTTT | CSALGDNEKLFF
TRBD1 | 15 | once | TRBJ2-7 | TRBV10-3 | TGTGCCATCAGTGAGTCCGGACAGGGGGACTACGAGCAGTACTTC | CAISESGQGDYEQYF
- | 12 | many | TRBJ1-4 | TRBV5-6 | TGTGCCAGCAGCTTGGGGAGGCGAAAACTGTTTTTT | CASSLGRRKLFF
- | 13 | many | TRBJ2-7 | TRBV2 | TGTGCCAGCAGTGAAACAGTAGGTGGCGAGCAGTACTTC | CASSETVGGEQYF
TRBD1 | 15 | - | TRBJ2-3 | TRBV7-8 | TGTGCCAGCAGCTTTGGGACAGGTCCCACAGATACGCAGTATTTT | CASSFGTGPTDTQYF
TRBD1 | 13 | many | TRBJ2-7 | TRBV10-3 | TGTGCCATCAACCGGGACAGGGGTAACGAGCAGTACTTC | CAINRDRGNEQYF
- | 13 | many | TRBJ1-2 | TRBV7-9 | TGTGCCAGCAGACCCGCCGGGCGCTATGGCTACACCTTC | CASRPAGRYGYTF
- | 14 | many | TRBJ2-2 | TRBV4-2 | TGTGCCAGCAGCCAAGATGGGACTCCGGGAGAGCTGTTTTTT | CASSQDGTPGELFF
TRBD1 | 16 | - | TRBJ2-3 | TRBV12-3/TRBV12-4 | TGTGCCAGCAGTCCACTGACAGGGGATATCACAGATACGCAGTATTTT | CASSPLTGDITDTQYF
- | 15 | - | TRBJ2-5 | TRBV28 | TGTGCCAGCAGTTCATCGCTCGACAGACAAGAGACCCAGTACTTC | CASSSSLDRQETQYF
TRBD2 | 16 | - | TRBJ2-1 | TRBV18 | TGTGCCAGCTCACCGTGGGGGGGGAGCTCCTACAATGAGCAGTTCTTC | CASSPWGGSSYNEQFF
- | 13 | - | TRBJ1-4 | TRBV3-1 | TGTGCCAGCAGCAAAGGGATTTGGGAAAAACTGTTTTTT | CASSKGIWEKLFF
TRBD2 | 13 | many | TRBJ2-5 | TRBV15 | TGTGCCACCAGCAGAGATCGAGCGGGGGTACAGTACTTC | CATSRDRAGVQYF
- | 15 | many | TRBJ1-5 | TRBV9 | TGTGCCAGCAGCGTAGCGGACAGACCCAATCAGCCCCAGCATTTT | CASSVADRPNQPQHF
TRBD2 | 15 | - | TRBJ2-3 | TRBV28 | TGTGCCAGCAGTCAGATTAGCGGGATCGCAGATACGCAGTATTTT | CASSQISGIADTQYF
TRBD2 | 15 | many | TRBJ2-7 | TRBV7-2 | TGTGCCAGCAGCCCCGGGATAGCGGGACCCTACGAGCAGTACTTC | CASSPGIAGPYEQYF
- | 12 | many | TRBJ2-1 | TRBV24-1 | TGTGCCACCAGTGGAGGTCCATATGAGCAGTTCTTC | CATSGGPYEQFF
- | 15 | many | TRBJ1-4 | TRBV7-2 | TGTGCCAGCAGCTTCGCCGGGCAGGGTTGGGAAAAACTGTTTTTT | CASSFAGQGWEKLFF
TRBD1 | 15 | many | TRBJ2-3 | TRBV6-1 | TGTGCCAGCAGTATCAGGGGACAGGATAGAGATACGCAGTATTTT | CASSIRGQDRDTQYF
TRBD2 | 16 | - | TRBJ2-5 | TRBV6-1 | TGTGCCAGCAAAGAGACTAGCGGGTCCCTCCAAGAGACCCAGTACTTC | CASKETSGSLQETQYF
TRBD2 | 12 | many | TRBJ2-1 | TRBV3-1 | TGTGCCAGCACTAGCGGGTACAATGAGCAGTTCTTC | CASTSGYNEQFF
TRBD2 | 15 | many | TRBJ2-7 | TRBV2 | TGTGCCAGCAGTGAAGGTCTAGCGGACTCCTACGAGCAGTACTTC | CASSEGLADSYEQYF
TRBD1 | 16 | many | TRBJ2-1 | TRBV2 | TGTGCCAGCAGTGAGTTCTTGGGACAGGGGTACAATGAGCAGTTCTTC | CASSEFLGQGYNEQFF
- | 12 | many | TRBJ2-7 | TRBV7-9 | TGTGCCAGCAGCTTAGTTGACTACGAGCAGTACTTC | CASSLVDYEQYF
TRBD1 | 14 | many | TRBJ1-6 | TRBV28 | TGTGCCAGCAGCTCGACAGGGGCCTGGCAATCCCTCCACTTT | CASSSTGAWQSLHF
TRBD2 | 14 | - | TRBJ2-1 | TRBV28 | TGTGCCAGCAAAGGCGGGAGCTCCTACAATGAGCAGTTCTTC | CASKGGSSYNEQFF
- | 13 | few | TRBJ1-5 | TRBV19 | TGTGCCAGTAGTACAAAGCCGGGCCTCGGCCCGCATTTT | CASSTKPGLGPHF
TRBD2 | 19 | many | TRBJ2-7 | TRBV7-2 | TGTGCCAGCAGCTTTGGGCCTGGGTACAGCGGGAGGGCGTCCTACGAGCAGTACTTC | CASSFGPGYSGRASYEQYF
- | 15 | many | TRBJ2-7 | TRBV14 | TGTGCCAGCAGCCAACGTAGCGCCTATACCTACGAGCAGTACTTC | CASSQRSAYTYEQYF
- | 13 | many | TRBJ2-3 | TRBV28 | TGTGCCAGCAGCTTAGGCGGAACAGATACGCAGTATTTT | CASSLGGTDTQYF
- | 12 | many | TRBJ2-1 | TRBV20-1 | TGCAGTGCTACGGGACTCACAAATGAGCAGTTCTTC | CSATGLTNEQFF
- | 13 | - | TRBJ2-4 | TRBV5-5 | TGTGCCAGCAGCTCCCTAGCCAAAAACATTCAGTACTTC | CASSSLAKNIQYF
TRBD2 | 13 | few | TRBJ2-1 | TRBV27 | TGTGCCAGCAAAGGACTAGCGGACAATGAGCAGTTCTTC | CASKGLADNEQFF
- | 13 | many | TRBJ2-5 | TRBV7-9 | TGTGCCAGCAGCTTAGGCGGAAAGGAGACCCAGTACTTC | CASSLGGKETQYF
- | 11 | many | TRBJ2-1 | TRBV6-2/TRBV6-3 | TGTGCCAGCAGTCTGTTTTCTGAGCAGTTCTTC | CASSLFSEQFF
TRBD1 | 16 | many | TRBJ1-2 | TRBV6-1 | TGTGCCAGCAGGTATATGCCAGGGGGCTTTAACTATGGCTACACCTTC | CASRYMPGGFNYGYTF
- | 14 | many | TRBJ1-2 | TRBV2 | TGTGCCAGGGAGGCAGCGGGATCGGGAGTTGGCTACACCTTC | CAREAAGSGVGYTF